The clone carrying this T cell receptor (beta chain) was seen at least ten times. Antigen: not known. This sample was taken from a study of T-cell reconstitution after alpha-beta-depleted transplantation in children. Points from the study as a whole: Reportedly, alpha-beta T cells present about two months post-transplant originated from several hundred expanded clones of graft origin. Surviving thymic progenitors and recipient T cells were the source of high TCRbeta diversity at day 60 in some patients. Once a year had passed after transplant, T-cell counts and diversity came mostly from newly produced T cells.

There are 17 residues in the CDR3. The ends lost 5 bases at V and 3 bases at J; junction bases unmatched: 12. Per the germline V gene, CDR1 is KGHSH and CDR2 is LQKENI. Library preparation (for TCRbeta) was performed with unique molecular identifiers. TCRdb recomputed calls from the PCR reads with MiXCR, one row per CDR3 protein. The sample lists a few hundred thousand distinct CDR3 sequences; 10% to 15% were seen once. The sequences come from PBMCs, mostly from graft donor cells, collected 360 days after TCRalphabeta/CD19-depleted stem cell transplant. This receptor was identified in a male patient aged 10 to 17 who had a stem cell transplant for acute myeloid leukemia, so the T cells may come from the graft donor. The chain is built from TRBV18 and TRBJ1-2; 10 bases align to TRBD1. CDR3 sequence: CASSSTGTGVPYYGYTF. Here the CDR3 DNA reads TGTGCCAGCTCATCAACCGGGACAGGGGTACCCTACTATGGCTACACCTTC. The variable domain in full, completed from reference TRBV18 and TRBJ1-2, reads NAGVMQNPRHLVRRRGQEARLRCSPMKGHSHVYWYRQLPEEGLKFMVYLQKENIIDESGMPKERFSAEFPKEGPSILRIQQVVRGDSAAYFCASSSTGTGVPYYGYTFGSGTRLTVV.